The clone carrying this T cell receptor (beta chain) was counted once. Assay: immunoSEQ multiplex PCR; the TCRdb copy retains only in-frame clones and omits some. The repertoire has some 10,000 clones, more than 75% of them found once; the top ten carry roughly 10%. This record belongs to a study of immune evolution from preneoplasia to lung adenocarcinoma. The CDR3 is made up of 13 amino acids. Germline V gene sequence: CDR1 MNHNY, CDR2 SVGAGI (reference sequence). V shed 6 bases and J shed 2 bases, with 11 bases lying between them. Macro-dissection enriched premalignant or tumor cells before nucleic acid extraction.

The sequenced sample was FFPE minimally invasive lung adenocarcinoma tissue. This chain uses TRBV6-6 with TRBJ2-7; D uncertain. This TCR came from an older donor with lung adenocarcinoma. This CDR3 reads CASSLQLTYEQYF. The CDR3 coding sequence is TGTGCCAGCAGCTTACAGCTTACCTACGAGCAGTACTTC.